This T cell receptor (beta chain) is from a study of blood T cell repertoires in COVID-19. Study-level information: The study drew acute and convalescent COVID-19 samples from the United States, Italy and Spain.

Germline V gene sequence: CDR1 MNHEY, CDR2 SVGEGT. This CDR3 comprises 17 residues. V was clipped by 6 bases and J by 1 base; unmatched bases: 7. In the authors' workflow: Estimation of nucleated cell counts relied on the amplification of reference gene primers. Clones were read by immunoSEQ multiplex PCR, and TCRdb kept only the in-frame ones, dropping some. V and J calls and clone size are given by that table; D and trimming were obtained from the DNA. This sample has roughly 230,000 clones, with 83% found just once. This TCR derives from a man in his forties with active or convalescent COVID-19. The gene calls are TRBV6-2 or TRBV6-3 and TRBJ2-2; 11 positions match TRBD2. The sequenced sample consisted of peripheral blood. DNA for the CDR3: TGTGCCAGCAGCACCCGTGGACTAGCGGGGAACACCGGGGAGCTGTTTTTT. Protein product: CASSTRGLAGNTGELFF.